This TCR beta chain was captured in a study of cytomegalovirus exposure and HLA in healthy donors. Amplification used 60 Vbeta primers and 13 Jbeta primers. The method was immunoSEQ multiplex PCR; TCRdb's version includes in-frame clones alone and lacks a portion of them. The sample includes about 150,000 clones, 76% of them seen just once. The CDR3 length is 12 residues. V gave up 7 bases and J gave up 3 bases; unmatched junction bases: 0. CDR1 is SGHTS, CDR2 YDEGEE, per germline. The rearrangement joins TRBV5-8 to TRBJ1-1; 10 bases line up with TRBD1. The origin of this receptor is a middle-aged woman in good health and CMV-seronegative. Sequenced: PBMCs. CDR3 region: CASGTGDTEAFF. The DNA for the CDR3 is TGTGCCAGCGGGACAGGGGACACTGAAGCTTTCTTT.